Presented here are 8 T cell receptor beta chains from one specimen sequenced in a study of blood T cell repertoires in COVID-19. The assay was immunoSEQ multiplex PCR, and TCRdb's table has in-frame clones only and misses some. The sample holds 100,000 to 120,000 clones; roughly 85% are singletons and the top ten take about 13%. Sequenced sample: peripheral blood. These receptors all come from a human donor in a cohort sampled during active COVID-19.

This chain connects TRBV9 to TRBJ2-7, with 9 bases identical to TRBD1. The trim removed 0 bases at V and 6 bases at J, leaving 7 bases unmatched. Germline CDR1 is SGDLS and CDR2 is YYNGEE. The CDR3 length is 15 residues. CDR3 sequence: CASSVAGTGPFEQYF. The CDR3 DNA reads TGTGCCAGCAGCGTAGCCGGGACAGGGCCCTTCGAGCAGTACTTC.

The chain has TRBV5-1 and TRBJ1-2; TRBD1 agrees at 7 bases. Germline V lookup: CDR1 SGHRS, CDR2 YFSETQ. This CDR3 region has 13 residues. Unmatched junction bases numbered 4, after V lost 4 bases and J lost 4 bases. The CDR3 region is CASSAGQSYGYTF. The CDR3 coding sequence is TGCGCCAGCAGCGCGGGACAGTCCTATGGCTACACCTTC.

The gene calls are TRBV27 and TRBJ1-5, with D perhaps TRBD1 (6 bases). Trimming cost V 6 bases and J 2 bases, with 11 bases left between them. Germline lookup yields CDR1 MNHEY and CDR2 SMNVEV (reference sequence). This CDR3 contains 14 residues. DNA of the CDR3: TGTGCCAGCAGGGTCGCAGGGGGCAATCAGCCCCAGCATTTT. It is translated as CASRVAGGNQPQHF.

This rearrangement joins TRBV12-3 or TRBV12-4 to TRBJ2-7; no reliable D call. The CDR3 consists of 11 residues. V shed 7 bases and J shed 9 bases, with 13 bases lying between them. Written as DNA, the CDR3 is TGTGCCAGCACCCGTACCGGCGGGCAGTACTTC. Translated, it gives CASTRTGGQYF.

The CDR3 is CASSREMGAQAFF. The CDR3 DNA reads as TGTGCCAGTAGCAGAGAGATGGGGGCTCAGGCTTTCTTT. This chain connects TRBV19 to TRBJ1-1, with D perhaps TRBD1 (6 bases). The V gene lost 6 bases and the J gene lost 11 bases, with 19 bases spanning the gap. Germline loops: CDR1 LNHDA, CDR2 SQIVND (reference sequence). CDR3 size: 13 residues.

V gene TRBV7-2 combines with J gene TRBJ2-1; the D gene is possibly TRBD2 (7 bases). The CDR3 has 13 amino acids. CDR1 and CDR2 from the germline V gene are SGHTA and FQGNSA. With 2 bases removed from V and 7 bases from J, the gap between germline ends came to 9 bases. The chain's CDR3 is CASSLKGGNEQFF. The CDR3 DNA is TGTGCCAGCAGCTTAAAGGGGGGGAATGAGCAGTTCTTC.

This chain joins TRBV10-3 and TRBJ1-6; possible D gene TRBD1, 6 bases. CDR3 length equals 15 residues. Germline V CDR1 and CDR2: ENHRY, SYGVKD. V was trimmed by 8 bases and J by 7 bases, leaving 18 bases between them. This CDR3 reads CAIALGVGTNSPLHF. As DNA, the CDR3 is TGTGCCATCGCCCTTGGGGTAGGGACAAATTCACCCCTCCACTTT.

The chain is built from TRBV6-5 and TRBJ2-7, with a tentative D call TRBD2 (5 bases). Germline CDR1 is MNHEY and CDR2 is SVGAGI. The CDR3 totals 14 residues. V gave up 6 bases and J gave up 0 bases, with 12 bases separating them. The CDR3 DNA reads as TGTGCCAGCAGCACGGACTTCAGCTCCTACGAGCAGTACTTC. Translating it yields CASSTDFSSYEQYF.